The T cell receptor (beta chain) described here comes from a study of long-term antiretroviral therapy in people with HIV. Study-wide results and caveats: ART preceded a rise in diversity that nonetheless stayed lower than in transplant donor controls.

Each HIV participant was treated in the United States. Investigators performed immunoSEQ version v3.0 at survey level. Using immunoSEQ multiplex PCR, the repertoire was profiled, and TCRdb retains in-frame clones only, with some absent. Of 18,000 or so clones listed, 80% to 90% are singletons. Of note for this clone: Its antigen is still unknown.

The clonotype was recovered from a man between 45 and 60 years old with HIV. The sequencing used unsorted PBMCs, collected 4.2 years after starting antiretroviral therapy.

For the CDR3, the DNA is TGTGCCAGCAGCTTAGAGACCTCCTACGAGCAGTACTTC. This codes for CASSLETSYEQYF. This sequence joins TRBV7-2 and TRBJ2-7; D is unresolved. This CDR3 contains 13 residues. The ends were cut back, 1 base at V and 0 bases at J, with 4 bases in the middle. The germline V gene has CDR1 SGHTA and CDR2 FQGNSA.